Listed below are T cell receptor beta chains from one sample, sequenced in a study of OX40 agonist ivuxolimab in advanced cancers. Repertoires were generated with immunoSEQ multiplex PCR, while TCRdb's copy carries only in-frame clones and drops some. The sample lists approximately 35,000 clones, 80% occurring once. The source was CD4+ or CD8+ T cells sorted from blood, collected in a trial of the OX40 agonist ivuxolimab. All receptors derive from an adult with an advanced solid tumor such as melanoma, head and neck, liver or kidney cancer. The CDR3 runs from the conserved cysteine through the conserved F or W. The order of the fields is D gene, V gene, J gene, clone size, CDR3 protein, CDR3 DNA. A D gene is named only where the DNA matches it firmly. Some rows mark clone size as missing; the rest say once, few, many or name a class of expanded clone.

>TRBD1|TRBV5-1|TRBJ2-3|NA
CASSLAGTGFTDTQYF
TGCGCCAGCAGCTTGGCCGGGACAGGTTTCACAGATACGCAGTATTTT
>TRBD1|TRBV5-1|TRBJ2-5|NA
CASSDTRQGAGETQYF
TGCGCCAGCAGCGACACCCGACAGGGGGCCGGAGAGACCCAGTACTTC
>NA|TRBV29-1|TRBJ2-5|NA
CSVADLETQYF
TGCAGCGTCGCGGACTTAGAGACCCAGTACTTC
>NA|TRBV28|TRBJ1-6|NA
CASNKYNSPLHF
TGTGCCAGTAACAAATATAATTCACCCCTCCACTTT
>TRBD1|TRBV7-9|TRBJ2-2|once
CASRRIPGQGNTGELFF
TGTGCCAGCAGGCGTATACCGGGACAGGGAAACACCGGGGAGCTGTTTTTT
>TRBD2|TRBV2|TRBJ2-1|NA
CASSEALLAGGLGEQFF
TGTGCCAGCAGTGAAGCGCTTCTAGCGGGGGGGCTGGGTGAGCAGTTCTTC
>TRBD1|TRBV6-1|TRBJ1-5|NA
CASGRQGNQPQHF
TGTGCCAGCGGTCGACAGGGAAATCAGCCCCAGCATTTT
>NA|TRBV30|TRBJ1-1|NA
CACIHGGTAGPNTEAFF
TGTGCCTGTATTCACGGGGGGACGGCCGGACCCAACACTGAAGCTTTCTTT
>NA|TRBV10-3|TRBJ1-6|NA
CAISARDYSPLHF
TGTGCCATCAGTGCAAGGGACTATTCACCCCTCCACTTT
>NA|TRBV19|TRBJ2-1|NA
CASRRTESSYNEQFF
TGTGCCAGTAGAAGGACCGAAAGCTCCTACAATGAGCAGTTCTTC
>TRBD1|TRBV11-2|TRBJ2-2|NA
CASRAGTGPAGELFF
TGTGCCAGCAGGGCCGGGACAGGGCCGGCCGGGGAGCTGTTTTTT
>NA|TRBV6-5|TRBJ1-4|NA
CASSTREGVGEKLFF
TGTGCCAGCAGTACCCGGGAGGGGGTGGGTGAAAAACTGTTTTTT
>NA|TRBV20-1|TRBJ1-3|NA
CSARDGNTIYF
TGCAGTGCTAGAGACGGAAACACCATATATTTT
>TRBD1|TRBV7-9|TRBJ1-4|NA
CASSTGTGGEKLFF
TGTGCCAGCAGCACTGGGACAGGGGGAGAAAAACTGTTTTTT
>NA|TRBV4-1|TRBJ1-2|once
CASSQDWGSYGYTF
TGCGCCAGCAGCCAAGATTGGGGGTCGTATGGCTACACCTTC
>NA|TRBV12-5|TRBJ2-7|NA
CASGLPAQTGEQYF
TGTGCTAGTGGTTTGCCGGCCCAAACGGGCGAGCAGTACTTC
>TRBD2|TRBV18|TRBJ2-7|NA
CASSPGGGAFEQYF
TGTGCCAGCTCTCCGGGCGGGGGGGCTTTCGAGCAGTACTTC
>NA|TRBV11-2|TRBJ1-6|few
CASSLDTGNSPLHF
TGTGCCAGCAGCTTAGATACTGGGAATTCACCCCTCCACTTT
>NA|TRBV6-6|TRBJ1-5|NA
CASGEVRPQHF
TGTGCCAGCGGAGAAGTTCGGCCCCAGCATTTT
>NA|TRBV30|TRBJ2-1|NA
CAWSVMAGSWNEQFF
TGTGCCTGGAGTGTAATGGCAGGTTCGTGGAATGAGCAGTTCTTC
>NA|TRBV7-9|TRBJ1-1|NA
CASSARGVTEAFF
TGTGCCAGCAGCGCAAGGGGGGTAACTGAAGCTTTCTTT
>NA|TRBV4-1|TRBJ1-6|once
CASSQGLVSPLHF
TGCGCCAGCAGCCAAGGGTTGGTATCACCCCTCCACTTT
>NA|TRBV30|TRBJ1-3|NA
CAWSKRESGNTIYF
TGTGCCTGGAGTAAGAGGGAATCTGGAAACACCATATATTTT
>TRBD1|TRBV6-5|TRBJ2-7|NA
CASSYRGQAQQYF
TGTGCCAGCAGTTACAGGGGACAGGCCCAGCAGTACTTC
>NA|TRBV14|TRBJ2-2|NA
CASSQGGPGELFF
TGTGCCAGCAGCCAAGGAGGGCCCGGGGAGCTGTTTTTT
>TRBD1|TRBV11-2|TRBJ2-1|NA
CASSFRRDRTYNEQFF
TGTGCCAGCAGCTTTCGAAGGGACAGGACCTACAATGAGCAGTTCTTC
>NA|TRBV10-3|TRBJ1-5|NA
CAISGGMSNQPQHF
TGTGCCATCAGTGGGGGAATGAGCAATCAGCCCCAGCATTTT
>NA|TRBV30|TRBJ2-1|once
CAWSVLGGYEQFF
TGTGCCTGGAGTGTACTCGGGGGCTATGAGCAGTTCTTC
>NA|TRBV7-2|TRBJ1-3|NA
CASSLDAGVPGNTIYF
TGTGCCAGCAGCTTAGACGCAGGGGTGCCTGGAAACACCATATATTTT
>NA|TRBV5-4|TRBJ2-5|NA
CASRSTQGTKETQYF
TGTGCCAGCCGCTCTACCCAGGGGACGAAAGAGACCCAGTACTTC
>TRBD1|TRBV7-9|TRBJ2-7|few
CASSLLPGQGSYEQYF
TGTGCCAGCAGCTTACTACCCGGACAGGGGTCCTACGAGCAGTACTTC
>NA|TRBV14|TRBJ1-1|few
CASSQETVNTEAFF
TGTGCCAGCAGCCAAGAGACAGTCAACACTGAAGCTTTCTTT
>TRBD2|TRBV2|TRBJ2-5|NA
CASSLWGGWQETQYF
TGTGCCAGCAGCCTATGGGGAGGGTGGCAAGAGACCCAGTACTTC
>NA|TRBV19|TRBJ1-1|NA
CASSISPTDTREAFF
TGTGCCAGTAGTATATCCCCCACAGACACCCGTGAAGCTTTCTTT
>NA|TRBV6-6|TRBJ2-2|NA
CASSYPENTGELFF
TGTGCCAGCAGTTATCCCGAGAACACCGGGGAGCTGTTTTTT
>NA|TRBV2|TRBJ1-2|NA
CASSEQSGVGYTF
TGTGCCAGCAGTGAACAAAGTGGAGTGGGCTACACCTTC
>TRBD1|TRBV5-1|TRBJ2-2|once
CASTNDRGNTGELFF
TGCGCCAGCACCAATGACAGGGGAAACACCGGGGAGCTGTTTTTT
>TRBD1|TRBV11-3|TRBJ2-5|NA
CASSSRTGGWETQYF
TGTGCCAGCAGCTCACGGACAGGGGGTTGGGAGACCCAGTACTTC
>NA|TRBV5-1|TRBJ2-2|NA
CASSLQGNTGELFF
TGCGCCAGCAGCTTACAGGGCAACACCGGGGAGCTGTTTTTT
>NA|TRBV7-9|TRBJ2-7|few
CASSLVWSYEQYF
TGTGCCAGCAGCTTAGTGTGGTCCTACGAGCAGTACTTC
>NA|TRBV12-1|TRBJ2-2|NA
CASLRGGTGELFF
TGTGCCAGCTTGCGGGGCGGCACCGGGGAGCTGTTTTTT
>NA|TRBV7-9|TRBJ2-1|NA
CASSPVNEQFF
TGTGCCAGCAGCCCCGTCAATGAGCAGTTCTTC
>TRBD2|TRBV7-2|TRBJ2-7|few
CASSLGLAWSYEQYF
TGTGCCAGCAGCTTAGGACTAGCTTGGTCTTACGAGCAGTACTTC
>NA|TRBV28|TRBJ2-6|NA
CASIPSAGANVLTF
TGTGCCAGCATCCCCAGCGCTGGGGCCAACGTCCTGACTTTC
>NA|TRBV7-9|TRBJ2-7|NA
CASSPGGGNSYEQYF
TGTGCCAGCAGCCCAGGGGGGGGAAACTCCTACGAGCAGTACTTC
>NA|TRBV29-1|TRBJ1-1|once
CSADDRTSQRAFF
TGCAGCGCAGACGATAGGACCTCCCAACGGGCTTTCTTT
>NA|TRBV11-1|TRBJ1-2|NA
CASSLDGYLGGYTF
TGTGCCAGCAGCTTAGACGGCTACTTAGGGGGCTACACCTTC
>TRBD1|TRBV2|TRBJ1-1|NA
CASDRDMNTEAFF
TGTGCCAGCGACAGGGACATGAACACTGAAGCTTTCTTT
>NA|TRBV7-9|TRBJ1-3|NA
CASSLYAFSGNTIYF
TGTGCCAGCAGCTTGTACGCTTTCTCTGGAAACACCATATATTTT
>NA|TRBV6-1|TRBJ2-6|NA
CASSERGNSGANVLTF
TGTGCCAGCAGTGAAAGGGGGAACTCTGGGGCCAACGTCCTGACTTTC
>NA|TRBV7-9|TRBJ1-4|NA
CASSLGGVTTNEKLFF
TGTGCCAGCAGCTTAGGAGGGGTGACAACTAATGAAAAACTGTTTTTT
>NA|TRBV29-1|TRBJ1-2|NA
CSVGTDNYGYTF
TGCAGCGTCGGGACGGATAACTATGGCTACACCTTC
>NA|TRBV5-1|TRBJ1-3|NA
CASSLEQGAGNTIYF
TGCGCCAGCAGCTTGGAACAGGGAGCTGGAAACACCATATATTTT
>TRBD2|TRBV27|TRBJ2-3|NA
CASRSLAGGQQYF
TGTGCCAGCAGGAGTCTAGCGGGGGGTCAGCAGTATTTT